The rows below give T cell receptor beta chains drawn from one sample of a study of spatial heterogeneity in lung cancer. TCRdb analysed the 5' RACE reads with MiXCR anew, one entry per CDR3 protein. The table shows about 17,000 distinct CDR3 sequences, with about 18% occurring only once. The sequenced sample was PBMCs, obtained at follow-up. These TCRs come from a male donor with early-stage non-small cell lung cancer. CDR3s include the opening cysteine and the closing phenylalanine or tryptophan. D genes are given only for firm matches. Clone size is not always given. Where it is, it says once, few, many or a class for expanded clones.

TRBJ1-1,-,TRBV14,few,CASSRRAGAFF,TGTGCCAGCAGCCGAAGGGCTGGAGCTTTCTTT
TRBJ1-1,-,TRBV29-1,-,CSVRREAGTAREAFF,TGCAGCGTCCGTCGGGAGGCAGGGACGGCCCGTGAAGCTTTCTTT
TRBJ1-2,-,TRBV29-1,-,CSVEEAFGYTF,TGCAGCGTTGAAGAGGCTTTCGGCTACACCTTC
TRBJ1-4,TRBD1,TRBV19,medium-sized,CASTGTGGTEKLFF,TGTGCCAGTACCGGGACAGGGGGAACTGAAAAACTGTTTTTT
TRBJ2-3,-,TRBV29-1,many,CSVSRDTQYF,TGCAGCGTTAGCCGCGATACGCAGTATTTT
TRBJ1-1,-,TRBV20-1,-,CSARDLGETQEAFF,TGCAGTGCTAGAGATCTTGGAGAAACCCAGGAAGCTTTCTTT
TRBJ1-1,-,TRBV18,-,CASSPQGGNTEAFF,TGTGCCAGCTCACCACAGGGGGGGAACACTGAAGCTTTCTTT
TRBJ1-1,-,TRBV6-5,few,CASSYSISSLAGEAFF,TGTGCCAGCAGTTACTCGATCTCTTCTCTAGCAGGTGAAGCTTTCTTT
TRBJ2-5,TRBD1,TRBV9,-,CASSVGRQGAYETQYF,TGTGCCAGCAGCGTAGGCAGGCAGGGGGCTTATGAGACCCAGTACTTC
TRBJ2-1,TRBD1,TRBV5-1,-,CASSSTGTGGHEQFF,TGCGCCAGCAGCTCAACCGGGACAGGGGGCCATGAGCAGTTCTTC
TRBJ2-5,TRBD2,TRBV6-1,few,CASSEHSGQTQYF,TGTGCCAGCAGTGAGCATAGCGGGCAGACCCAGTACTTC
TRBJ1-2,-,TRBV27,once,CASSLSSGYYGYTF,TGTGCCAGCAGTTTATCGTCGGGGTACTATGGCTACACCTTC
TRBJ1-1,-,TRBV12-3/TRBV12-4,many,CASSWGAGTEAFF,TGTGCCAGCAGCTGGGGGGCCGGTACTGAAGCTTTCTTT
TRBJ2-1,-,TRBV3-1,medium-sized,CASSPRLRTSRGEQFF,TGTGCCAGCAGCCCTCGTTTACGGACATCTAGGGGTGAGCAGTTCTTC
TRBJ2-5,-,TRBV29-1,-,CSVDAPRQETQYF,TGCAGCGTTGACGCCCCTCGCCAAGAGACCCAGTACTTC